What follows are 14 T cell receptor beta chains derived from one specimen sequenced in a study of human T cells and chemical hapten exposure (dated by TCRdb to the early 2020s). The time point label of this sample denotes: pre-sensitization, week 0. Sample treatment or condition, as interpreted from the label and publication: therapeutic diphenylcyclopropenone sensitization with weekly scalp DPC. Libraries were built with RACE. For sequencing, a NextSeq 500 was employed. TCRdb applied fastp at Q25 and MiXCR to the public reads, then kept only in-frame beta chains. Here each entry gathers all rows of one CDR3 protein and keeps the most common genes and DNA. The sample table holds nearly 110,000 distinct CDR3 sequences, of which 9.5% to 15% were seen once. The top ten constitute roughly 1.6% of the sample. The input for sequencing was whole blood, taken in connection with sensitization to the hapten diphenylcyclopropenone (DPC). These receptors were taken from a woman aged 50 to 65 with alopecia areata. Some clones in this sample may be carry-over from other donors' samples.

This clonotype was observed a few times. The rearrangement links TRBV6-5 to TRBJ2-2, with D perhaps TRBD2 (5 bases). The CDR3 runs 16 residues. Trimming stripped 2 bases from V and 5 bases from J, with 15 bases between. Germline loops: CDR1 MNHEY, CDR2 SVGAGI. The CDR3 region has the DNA TGTGCCAGCAGTTACCGACTATCCTCTGGGACCGGGGAGCTGTTTTTT. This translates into CASSYRLSSGTGELFF.

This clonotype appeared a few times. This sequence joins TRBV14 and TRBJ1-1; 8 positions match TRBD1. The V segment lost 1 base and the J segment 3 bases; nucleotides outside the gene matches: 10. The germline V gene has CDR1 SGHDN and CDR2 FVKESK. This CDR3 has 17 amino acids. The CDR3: CASSQVWTGSWDTEAFF. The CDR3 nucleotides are TGTGCCAGCAGCCAAGTTTGGACAGGGTCTTGGGACACTGAAGCTTTCTTT.

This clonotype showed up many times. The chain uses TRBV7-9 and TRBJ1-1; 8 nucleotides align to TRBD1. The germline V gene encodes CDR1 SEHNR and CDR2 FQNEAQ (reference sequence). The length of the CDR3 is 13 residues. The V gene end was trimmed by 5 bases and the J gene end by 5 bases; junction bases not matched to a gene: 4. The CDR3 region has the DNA TGTGCCAGCAGCATAACAGGGGGGACTGAAGCTTTCTTT. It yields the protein CASSITGGTEAFF.

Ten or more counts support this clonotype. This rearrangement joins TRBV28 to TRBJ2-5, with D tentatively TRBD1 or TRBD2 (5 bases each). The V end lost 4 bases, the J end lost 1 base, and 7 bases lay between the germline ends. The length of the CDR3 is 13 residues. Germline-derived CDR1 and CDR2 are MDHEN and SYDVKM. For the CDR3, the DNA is TGTGCCAGCAGTTCCGGGGCCCAAGAGACCCAGTACTTC. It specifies CASSSGAQETQYF. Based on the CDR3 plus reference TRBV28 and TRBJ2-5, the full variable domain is DVKVTQSSRYLVKRTGEKVFLECVQDMDHENMFWYRQDPGLGLRLIYFSYDVKMKEKGDIPEGYSVSREKKERFSLILESASTNQTSMYLCASSSGAQETQYFGPGTRLLVL.

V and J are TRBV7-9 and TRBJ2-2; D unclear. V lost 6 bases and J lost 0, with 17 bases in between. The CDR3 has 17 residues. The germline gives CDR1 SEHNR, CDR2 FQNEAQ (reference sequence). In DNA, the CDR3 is TGTGCCAGCAGAAAAAGAACCAGGAACCCGAACACCGGGGAGCTGTTTTTT. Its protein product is CASRKRTRNPNTGELFF.

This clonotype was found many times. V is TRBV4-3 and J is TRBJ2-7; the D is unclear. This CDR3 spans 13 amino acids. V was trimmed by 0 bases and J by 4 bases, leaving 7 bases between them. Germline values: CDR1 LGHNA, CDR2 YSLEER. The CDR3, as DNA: TGCGCCAGCAGCCAAGATCTAAGTTACGAGCAGTACTTC. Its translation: CASSQDLSYEQYF.

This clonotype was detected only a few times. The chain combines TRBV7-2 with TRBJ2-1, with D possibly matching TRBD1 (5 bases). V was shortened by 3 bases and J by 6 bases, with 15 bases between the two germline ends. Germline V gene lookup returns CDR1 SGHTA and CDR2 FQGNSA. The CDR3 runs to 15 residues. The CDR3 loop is CASSLGQGSRNEQFF. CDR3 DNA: TGTGCCAGCAGCTTGGGCCAGGGAAGTCGCAATGAGCAGTTCTTC.

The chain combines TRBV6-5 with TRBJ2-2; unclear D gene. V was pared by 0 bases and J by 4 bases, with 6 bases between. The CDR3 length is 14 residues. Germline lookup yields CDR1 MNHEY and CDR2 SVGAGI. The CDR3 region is CASSYSRSTGELFF. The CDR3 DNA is TGTGCCAGCAGTTACTCGAGGTCCACCGGGGAGCTGTTTTTT.

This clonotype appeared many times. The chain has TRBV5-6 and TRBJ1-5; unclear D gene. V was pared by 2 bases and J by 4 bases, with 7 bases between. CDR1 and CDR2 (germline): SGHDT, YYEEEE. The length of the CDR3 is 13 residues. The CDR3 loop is CASSFGRNQPQHF. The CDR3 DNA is TGTGCCAGCAGCTTCGGCCGTAATCAGCCCCAGCATTTT.

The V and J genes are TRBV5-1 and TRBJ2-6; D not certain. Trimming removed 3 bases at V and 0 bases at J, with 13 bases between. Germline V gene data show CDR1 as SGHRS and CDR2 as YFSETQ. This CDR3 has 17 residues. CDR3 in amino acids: CASSSLPGLSGANVLTF. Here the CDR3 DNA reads TGCGCCAGCAGCTCCCTCCCGGGCCTCTCTGGGGCCAACGTCCTGACTTTC.

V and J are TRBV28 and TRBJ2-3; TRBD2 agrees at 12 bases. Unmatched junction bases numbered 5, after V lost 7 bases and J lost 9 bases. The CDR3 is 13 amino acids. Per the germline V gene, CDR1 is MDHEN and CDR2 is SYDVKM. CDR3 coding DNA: TGTGCCAGCAAACTAGCGGGGGGATCGACGCAGTATTTT. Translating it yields CASKLAGGSTQYF.

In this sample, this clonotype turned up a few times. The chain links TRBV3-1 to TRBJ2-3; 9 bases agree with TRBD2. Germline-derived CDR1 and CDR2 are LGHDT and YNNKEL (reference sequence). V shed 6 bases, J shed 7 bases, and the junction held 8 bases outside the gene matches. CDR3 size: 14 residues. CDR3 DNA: TGTGCCAGCAGTCGGAGAGCGGGGGGCCATACGCAGTATTTT. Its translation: CASSRRAGGHTQYF.

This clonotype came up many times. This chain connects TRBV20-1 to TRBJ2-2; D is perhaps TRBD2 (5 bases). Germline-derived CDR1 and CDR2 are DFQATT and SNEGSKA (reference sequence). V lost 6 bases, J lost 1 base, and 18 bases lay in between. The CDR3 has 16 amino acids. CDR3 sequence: CSAPIFGSLNTGELFF. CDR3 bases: TGCAGTGCCCCTATTTTTGGGAGCCTGAACACCGGGGAGCTGTTTTTT.

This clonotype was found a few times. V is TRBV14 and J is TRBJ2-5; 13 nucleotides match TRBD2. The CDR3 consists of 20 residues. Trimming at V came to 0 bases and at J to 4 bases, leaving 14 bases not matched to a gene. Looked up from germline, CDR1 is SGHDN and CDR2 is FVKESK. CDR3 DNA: TGTGCCAGCAGCCAAGACACCAACAACGGACTAGCGGGAGTCCGAGAGACCCAGTACTTC. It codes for CASSQDTNNGLAGVRETQYF.